This T cell receptor (beta chain) derives from a study of blood T cells in healthy people across ages. Using a J-beta primer mix together with a sample-barcoded 5' primer, a second PCR was run for roughly 7 to 11 cycles. Each cDNA molecule, via a template-switch adaptor with 12 random nucleotides, was tagged. TCRdb re-analysed the 5' RACE reads in MiXCR, keeping a single row per CDR3 protein. The repertoire holds 1.5 million to 2 million distinct CDR3 sequences, with roughly 49% as singletons. V was clipped by 3 bases and J by 2 bases, with 13 bases between them. From germline, CDR1 is MDHEN and CDR2 SYDVKM. The CDR3 consists of 15 residues. Of note for this clonotype: Antigen: not known.

Findings of the study overall: Getting older went along with TCR beta diversity per million T cells dropping roughly linearly. Whereas aged donors had fewer naive CD4+ cells, long-lived donors had more of them and higher diversity.

The sequenced sample was blood. The gene calls are TRBV28 and TRBJ2-5, with D unclear. This TCR was sampled from a woman in her forties in good health. CDR3 sequence (DNA): TGTGCCAGCAGTTTCGTTGACTTGGGTCAAGAGACCCAGTACTTC. Protein sequence: CASSFVDLGQETQYF.